This T cell receptor beta chain appears in the sequencing data of a study of blood T cell repertoires in COVID-19. Study-wide context: From T cells, B-cell-depleted T cells, or PBMCs came the material, which was cDNA or gDNA.

Methods used by the authors: Estimation of nucleated cell counts relied on the amplification of reference gene primers. Profiled with immunoSEQ multiplex PCR; TCRdb holds only in-frame clones, not every one. The V and J calls and clone size come from that table; D and trimming were worked out from the DNA. Of roughly 120,000 clones detected, over 60% appear once; the ten largest clones hold 3.8%. In its sample, this clone is medium-sized. V lost 6 bases, J lost 4 bases, and 19 bases lay in between. The length of the CDR3 is 15 residues. Germline CDR1 is LGHNA and CDR2 is YNFKEQ. The TCR sequence derives from a woman of 80 years or more with acute or convalescent COVID-19. J is TRBJ2-7 and V is TRBV4-2; maybe TRBD2 (7 bases). Sequencing input: peripheral blood. CDR3 sequence (DNA): TGTGCCAGCAGGCAACAGGGACTACCACCTTACGAGCAGTACTTC. Amino acid sequence: CASRQQGLPPYEQYF.